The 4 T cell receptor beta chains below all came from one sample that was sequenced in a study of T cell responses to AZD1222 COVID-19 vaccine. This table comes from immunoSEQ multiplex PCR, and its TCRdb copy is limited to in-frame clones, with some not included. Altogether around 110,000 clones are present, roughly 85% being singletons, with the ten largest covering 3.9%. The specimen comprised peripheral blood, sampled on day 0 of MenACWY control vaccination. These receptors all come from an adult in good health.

The CDR3 loop reads CASSQDGTGTNSPLHF. The CDR3 coding sequence is TGTGCCAGCAGCCAAGATGGGACAGGGACTAATTCACCCCTCCACTTT. The rearrangement joins TRBV4-2 to TRBJ1-6; 9 bases line up with TRBD1. Germline values: CDR1 LGHNA, CDR2 YNFKEQ. CDR3 size: 16 residues. Trimming removed 0 bases from V and 6 bases from J; junction bases left unmatched: 3.

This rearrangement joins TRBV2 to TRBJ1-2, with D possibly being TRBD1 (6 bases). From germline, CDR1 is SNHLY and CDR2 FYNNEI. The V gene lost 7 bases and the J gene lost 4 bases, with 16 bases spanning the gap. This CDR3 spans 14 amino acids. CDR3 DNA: TGTGCCAGCACCAAGGGGGGGGCTCGCTATGGCTACACCTTC. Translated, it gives CASTKGGARYGYTF.

The CDR3 DNA follows: TGTGCCAGCTCCTCAGAGCTCGGCGGGGTTACGCAGTATTTT. It yields the protein CASSSELGGVTQYF. The chain has TRBV27 and TRBJ2-3; possibly TRBD2 for D (6 bases). The germline gives CDR1 MNHEY, CDR2 SMNVEV (reference sequence). The length of the CDR3 is 14 residues. The V end lost 8 bases, the J end lost 8 bases, and 20 bases lay between the germline ends.

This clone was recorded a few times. The CDR3 nucleotides are TGCGCCAGCAGCTTGGGGACTGGACTACACTACGAGCAGTACTTC. Translation gives CASSLGTGLHYEQYF. V usage is TRBV5-1 and J usage is TRBJ2-7, with D perhaps matching TRBD2 (6 bases). There are 15 residues in the CDR3. The V end lost 0 bases, the J end lost 3 bases, and 13 bases lay between the germline ends. Germline loops: CDR1 SGHRS, CDR2 YFSETQ.